This T cell receptor beta chain stems from a study of T cell changes during pregnancy in multiple sclerosis. Using immunoSEQ multiplex PCR, the repertoire was profiled, and TCRdb retains in-frame clones only, with some absent. The data show about 61,000 clones, 80% to 90% seen once. The CDR3 spans 15 residues. Germline V gene data show CDR1 as SGHRS and CDR2 as YFSETQ. V was shortened by 0 bases and J by 3 bases, with 10 bases between the two germline ends. The genes are TRBV5-1 and TRBJ1-3, with D unclear. The TCR originated in a female donor in good health, enrolled as a control in a pregnancy study. The sample here was peripheral blood, taken in the first trimester of pregnancy. This CDR3 reads CASSLESGIGNTIYF. The CDR3, as DNA: TGCGCCAGCAGCTTGGAATCGGGAATTGGAAACACCATATATTTT.